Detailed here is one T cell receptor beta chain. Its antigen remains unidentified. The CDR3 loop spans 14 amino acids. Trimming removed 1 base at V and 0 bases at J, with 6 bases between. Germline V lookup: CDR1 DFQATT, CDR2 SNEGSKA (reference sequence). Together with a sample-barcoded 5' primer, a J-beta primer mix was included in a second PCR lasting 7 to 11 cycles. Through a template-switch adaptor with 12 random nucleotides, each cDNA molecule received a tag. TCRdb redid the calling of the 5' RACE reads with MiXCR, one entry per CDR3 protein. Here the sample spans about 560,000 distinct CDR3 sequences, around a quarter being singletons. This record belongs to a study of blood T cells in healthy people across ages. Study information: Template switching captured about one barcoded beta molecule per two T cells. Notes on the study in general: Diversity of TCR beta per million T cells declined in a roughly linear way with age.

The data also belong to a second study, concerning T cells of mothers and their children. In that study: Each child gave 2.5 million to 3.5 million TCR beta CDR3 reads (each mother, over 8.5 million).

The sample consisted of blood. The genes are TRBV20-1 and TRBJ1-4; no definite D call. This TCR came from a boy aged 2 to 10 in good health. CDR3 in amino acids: CSARARSTNEKLFF. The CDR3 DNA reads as TGCAGTGCTAGAGCACGGTCAACTAATGAAAAACTGTTTTTT.